The 4 T cell receptor beta chains listed next were all sequenced from one sample in a study of CD8 T cells in ankylosing spondylitis. MiXCR, run by TCRdb on the 5' RACE reads, gives a single entry per CDR3 protein. Of 700,000 or so distinct CDR3 sequences in the sample, 15% to 20% were seen once. Study conclusions and caveats: Blood of patients with ankylosing spondylitis appeared to be characterized by a TCR beta motif of several highly homologous variants.

Their antigen targets remain unknown. Sequencing was carried out using blood, either unsorted or a sorted T cell fraction (not recorded which). All receptors come from a male donor with ankylosing spondylitis.

Only a few counts were recorded for this clonotype. J is TRBJ2-7 and V is TRBV10-3; D is ambiguous. The CDR3 is 12 amino acids. V lost 1 base to trimming and J lost 6 bases, with 7 bases between them. CDR1 and CDR2 (germline): ENHRY, SYGVKD. DNA for the CDR3: TGTGCCATCAGTGAGTACCTAGGCGAGCAGTACTTC. As protein: CAISEYLGEQYF.

This chain uses TRBV12-3 or TRBV12-4 with TRBJ2-7; D unclear. This CDR3 spans 13 amino acids. The V gene lost 7 bases and the J gene lost 6 bases, with 16 bases spanning the gap. CDR3 in DNA: TGTGCCAGCACCGAACACCCTCATCCCGAGCAGTACTTC. This encodes CASTEHPHPEQYF.

This clonotype was observed a handful of times. The chain combines TRBV7-3 with TRBJ2-1; either TRBD1 or TRBD2 may supply D (5 bases each). Germline lookup yields CDR1 SGHTA and CDR2 FQGTGA. The ends were cut back, 5 bases at V and 4 bases at J, with 15 bases in the middle. The CDR3 covers 15 residues. This CDR3 reads CASSQRWGNYNEQFF. The CDR3 DNA reads as TGTGCCAGCAGCCAAAGATGGGGGAATTACAATGAGCAGTTCTTC.

This clonotype has more than one count but fewer than ten. The rearrangement links TRBV7-9 to TRBJ2-1; 8 bases map to TRBD2. Germline-derived CDR1 and CDR2 are SEHNR and FQNEAQ (reference sequence). The CDR3 contains 17 residues. The V gene end was trimmed by 4 bases and the J gene end by 4 bases; junction bases not matched to a gene: 12. CDR3 DNA: TGTGCCAGCAGCTCACCAGCGGGAGATGGGTTGTACAATGAGCAGTTCTTC. It is translated as CASSSPAGDGLYNEQFF. The full variable domain, with the rest looked up from reference TRBV7-9 and TRBJ2-1, is DTGVSQNPRHKITKRGQNVTFRCDPISEHNRLYWYRQTLGQGPEFLTYFQNEAQLEKSRLLSDRFSAERPKGSFSTLEIQRTEQGDSAMYLCASSSPAGDGLYNEQFFGPGTRLTVL.